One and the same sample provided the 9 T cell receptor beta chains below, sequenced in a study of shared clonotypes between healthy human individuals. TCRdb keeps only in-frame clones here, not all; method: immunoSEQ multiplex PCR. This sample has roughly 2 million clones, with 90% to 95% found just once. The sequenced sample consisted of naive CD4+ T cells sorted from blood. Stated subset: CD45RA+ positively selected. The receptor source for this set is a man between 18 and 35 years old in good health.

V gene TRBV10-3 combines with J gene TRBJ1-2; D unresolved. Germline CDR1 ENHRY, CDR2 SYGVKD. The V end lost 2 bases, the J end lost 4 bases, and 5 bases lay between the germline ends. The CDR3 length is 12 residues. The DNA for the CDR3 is TGTGCCATCAGTGAGCCAGGCTATGGCTACACCTTC. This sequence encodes CAISEPGYGYTF.

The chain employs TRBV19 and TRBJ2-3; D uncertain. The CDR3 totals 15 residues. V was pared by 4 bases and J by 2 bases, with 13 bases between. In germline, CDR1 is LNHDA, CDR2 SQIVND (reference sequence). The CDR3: CASSTRRGYTDTQYF. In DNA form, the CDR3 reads TGTGCCAGTAGTACGCGCCGCGGCTACACAGATACGCAGTATTTT.

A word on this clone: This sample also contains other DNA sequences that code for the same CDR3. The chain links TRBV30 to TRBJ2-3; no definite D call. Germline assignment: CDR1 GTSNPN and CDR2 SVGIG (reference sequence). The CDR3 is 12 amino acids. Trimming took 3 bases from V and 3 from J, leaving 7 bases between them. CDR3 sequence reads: CAWSQSTDTQYF. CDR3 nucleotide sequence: TGTGCCTGGAGCCAGTCAACAGATACGCAGTATTTT.

In DNA, the CDR3 is TGTGCCAGCAGCCGGGGACGCCCGAGCTCCTATAATTCACCCCTCCACTTT. Its protein product is CASSRGRPSSYNSPLHF. The chain recombines TRBV7-2 with TRBJ1-6; D perhaps matches TRBD1 (5 bases). Germline-derived CDR1 and CDR2 are SGHTA and FQGNSA. The CDR3 is made up of 17 amino acids. The germline V and J ends were trimmed by 5 bases and 0 bases, with 14 bases remaining between them.

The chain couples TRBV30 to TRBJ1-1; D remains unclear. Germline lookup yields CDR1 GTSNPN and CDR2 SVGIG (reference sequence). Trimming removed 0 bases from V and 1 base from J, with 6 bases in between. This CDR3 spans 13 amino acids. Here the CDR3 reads CAWSVIQNTEAFF. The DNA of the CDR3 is TGTGCCTGGAGTGTAATCCAGAACACTGAAGCTTTCTTT.

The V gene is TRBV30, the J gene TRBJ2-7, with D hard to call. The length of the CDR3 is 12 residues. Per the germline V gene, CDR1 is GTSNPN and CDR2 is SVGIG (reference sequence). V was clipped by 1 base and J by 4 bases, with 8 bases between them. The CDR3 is CAWSASAYEQYF. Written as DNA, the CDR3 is TGTGCCTGGAGTGCAAGCGCGTACGAGCAGTACTTC.

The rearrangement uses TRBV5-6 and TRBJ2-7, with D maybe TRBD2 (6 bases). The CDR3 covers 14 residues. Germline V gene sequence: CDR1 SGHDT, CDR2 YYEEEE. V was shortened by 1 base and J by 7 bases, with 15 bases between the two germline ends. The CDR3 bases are TGTGCCAGCAGCTTGCTCACAGGAGGGCGGGAGCAGTACTTC. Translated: CASSLLTGGREQYF. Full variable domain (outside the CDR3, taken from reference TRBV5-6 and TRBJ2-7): DAGVTQSPTHLIKTRGQQVTLRCSPKSGHDTVSWYQQALGQGPQFIFQYYEEEERQRGNFPDRFSGHQFPNYSSELNVNALLLGDSALYLCASSLLTGGREQYFGPGTRLTVT.

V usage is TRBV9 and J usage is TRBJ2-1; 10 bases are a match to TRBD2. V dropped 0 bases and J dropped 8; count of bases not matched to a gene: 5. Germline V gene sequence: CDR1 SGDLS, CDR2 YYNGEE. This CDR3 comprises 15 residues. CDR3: CASSVASSGRDEQFF. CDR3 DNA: TGTGCCAGCAGCGTAGCTTCTAGCGGGAGAGATGAGCAGTTCTTC.

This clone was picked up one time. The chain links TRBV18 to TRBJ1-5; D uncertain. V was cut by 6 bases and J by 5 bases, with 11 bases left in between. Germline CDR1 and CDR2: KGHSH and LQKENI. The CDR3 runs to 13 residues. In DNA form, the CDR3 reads TGTGCCAGCTCCCCGGGCTGGGATCAGCCCCAGCATTTT. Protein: CASSPGWDQPQHF.